This TCR beta chain originates from a study of blood T cell repertoires in COVID-19. Whole-study context: Collection of acute and convalescent COVID-19 samples took place in the United States, Italy and Spain. PBMCs, B-cell-depleted T cells, or T cells were the source of the cDNA or gDNA that made up the material.

Trimming took 5 bases from V and 10 from J, leaving 18 bases between them. The germline CDR1 and CDR2 sequences are SGHVS and FNYEAQ. The CDR3 totals 15 residues. In the authors' methods: Scientists estimated how many nucleated cells there were by amplifying reference gene primers. Method: immunoSEQ multiplex PCR; TCRdb's copy keeps in-frame clones and lacks some. D and trimming come from the DNA, and the V and J calls and clone size come from that table. Seen here are 65,000 to 85,000 clones, around 86% observed once, and the top ten hold roughly 10%. This chain joins TRBV7-6 and TRBJ1-6; TRBD1 is a possible D gene (6 bases). The sequence derives from a woman between 18 and 29 years old with acute or convalescent COVID-19. Specimen: peripheral blood. The chain's CDR3 is CASSAEQGGRSPLHF. For the CDR3, the DNA is TGTGCCAGCAGCGCCGAACAGGGCGGGCGCTCACCCCTCCACTTT.